This TCR beta chain originates from a study of CD8+ T cells in alopecia areata. This clone was detected a few times. Antigen: not known. Any gene name here is a mouse gene name. The read ends 4 residues shy of where the CDR3 ends; the end is completed using the germline J gene. Study-wide points: Patients shared TCRs less clearly than mice did, possibly for HLA-related reasons.

Extracted RNA was reverse transcribed into cDNA, the sequencing template. Only in-frame clones appear in the TCRdb table, and some are missing; sequencing was by immunoSEQ multiplex PCR. Listed for the sample are around 110,000 clones, none seen a single time. Germline V gives CDR1 NNHDY, CDR2 SYVADS. The length of the CDR3 is 14 residues. J is TRBJ2-5 and V is TRBV13-3; 9 bases line up with TRBD1. This TCR was recovered from a C3H/HeJ mouse with alopecia areata. The strain bears MHC haplotype H2-k. Source material: lesional skin. The CDR3 bases that were read are TGTGCCAGCAGTGTTCAACAGGGGGCGGAC. It is translated as CASSVQQGAD. The full CDR3 is CASSVQQGADTQYF.